Each of the 28 T cell receptor beta chains below was sequenced from the same sample in a study of T cell changes during pregnancy in multiple sclerosis. Sequencing was performed with immunoSEQ multiplex PCR; in TCRdb, only in-frame clones are kept and a portion is missing. The sample records tens of thousands of clones, roughly 93% being singletons. Here the sequenced sample was peripheral blood, taken in the second trimester of pregnancy. The receptors stem from a female donor with multiple sclerosis, enrolled in a pregnancy study.

The chain uses TRBV5-1 and TRBJ2-2; 10 bases match TRBD1. Per the germline V gene, CDR1 is SGHRS and CDR2 is YFSETQ. The CDR3 spans 15 residues. Trimming took 2 bases from V and 6 from J; bases not matched to a gene: 4. CDR3 sequence: CASSLRTGGPGELFF. Here the CDR3 DNA reads TGCGCCAGCAGCTTACGGACAGGGGGGCCCGGGGAGCTGTTTTTT.

J is TRBJ2-7 and V is TRBV4-1; 7 nucleotides match TRBD2. CDR1 MGHRA and CDR2 YSYEKL come from the germline V gene. CDR3 length equals 14 residues. The V segment lost 1 base and the J segment 5 bases; nucleotides outside the gene matches: 5. CDR3 nucleotide sequence: TGCGCCAGCAGCCAAGGCGGGGGTTTCGACGAGCAGTACTTC. It encodes CASSQGGGFDEQYF.

The rearrangement links TRBV4-1 to TRBJ2-7; TRBD1 is a possible D gene (5 bases). The CDR3 contains 13 residues. Per germline, CDR1 MGHRA and CDR2 YSYEKL. V lost 1 base to trimming and J lost 7 bases, with 11 bases between them. The CDR3 sequence: CASSQVAGNEQYF. The CDR3, as DNA: TGCGCCAGCAGCCAAGTGGCAGGGAATGAGCAGTACTTC.

The chain employs TRBV21-1 and TRBJ2-2; the DNA was not compared with TRBD1, the D call given in the table. TRBV21-1 is listed as a pseudogene. The CDR3 spans 18 residues. The CDR3 protein is CASSKRGSGTVAPGELFF. Written as DNA, the CDR3 is TGTGCCAGCAGCAAAAGGGGGTCCGGGACCGTGGCTCCCGGGGAGCTGTTTTTT.

This clone was seen only once. V is TRBV6-4 and J is TRBJ1-6, with D perhaps TRBD1 (5 bases). This CDR3 has 14 amino acids. V was trimmed by 3 bases and J by 7 bases, leaving 10 bases between them. CDR1 and CDR2 from the germline V gene are MRHNA and SNTAGT. The CDR3 DNA reads TGTGCCAGCAGTGAACAGGCCGCGAATTCACCCCTCCACTTT. Translation gives CASSEQAANSPLHF.

The chain joins TRBV5-4 to TRBJ2-3, with TRBD2 matching over 10 bases. This CDR3 comprises 16 residues. Germline lookup yields CDR1 SGHNT and CDR2 YYREEE (reference sequence). V trimming: 0 bases; J trimming: 1 base; junction bases outside the gene matches: 2. Here the CDR3 DNA reads TGTGCCAGCAGCTTGGCCCTAGCGGGGGGCACAGATACGCAGTATTTT. As protein: CASSLALAGGTDTQYF.

The chain combines TRBV18 with TRBJ2-7, with D possibly matching TRBD1 (5 bases). CDR1 and CDR2 from the germline V gene are KGHSH and LQKENI. V lost 3 bases, J lost 7 bases, and 13 bases lay in between. The CDR3 contains 13 residues. The CDR3 region has the DNA TGTGCCAGCTCACCCCTGGGGCCCTGGGAGCAGTACTTC. Translating gives CASSPLGPWEQYF.

This chain uses TRBV4-2 with TRBJ2-2, with 8 bases identical to TRBD2. V trimming: 1 base; J trimming: 3 bases; junction bases outside the gene matches: 4. Germline lookup yields CDR1 LGHNA and CDR2 YNFKEQ. This CDR3 has 16 amino acids. CDR3 bases: TGTGCCAGCAGCCAAGGGGTGCGGGGGGACACCGGGGAGCTGTTTTTT. Its translation is CASSQGVRGDTGELFF.

This chain links TRBV18 with TRBJ1-3, with D possibly TRBD1 on 6 matching bases. Germline V gene lookup returns CDR1 KGHSH and CDR2 LQKENI. CDR3 length: 16 amino acids. V was pared by 5 bases and J by 8 bases, with 22 bases between. CDR3 sequence (DNA): TGTGCCAGCTCAAAAAAAATTCAGGGACACGGCGACACCATATATTTT. This translates into CASSKKIQGHGDTIYF.

This chain connects TRBV30 to TRBJ2-3, with D perhaps matching TRBD2 (6 bases). CDR1 is GTSNPN and CDR2 is SVGIG in the germline V gene (reference sequence). V shed 2 bases and J shed 5 bases, with 8 bases lying between them. This CDR3 is built from 12 residues. CDR3 residues: CAWSWGGDTQYF. The DNA for the CDR3 is TGTGCCTGGAGTTGGGGAGGAGATACGCAGTATTTT.

The genes are TRBV7-6 and TRBJ2-3; weak D call: TRBD1 (6 bases). Germline CDR1 is SGHVS and CDR2 is FNYEAQ. This CDR3 is built from 14 residues. Trimming stripped 5 bases from V and 1 base from J, with 10 bases between. The CDR3 DNA follows: TGTGCCAGCAGCACCTGGACAGGCACAGATACGCAGTATTTT. Amino acid sequence: CASSTWTGTDTQYF.

The chain employs TRBV7-9 and TRBJ1-2, with TRBD1 as a possible D gene (6 bases). The CDR3 runs 13 residues. With 1 base removed from V and 6 bases from J, the gap between germline ends came to 9 bases. The germline CDR1 and CDR2 sequences are SEHNR and FQNEAQ (reference sequence). The CDR3 is CASSLVAGDGYTF. CDR3 nucleotide sequence: TGTGCCAGCAGCTTAGTGGCAGGGGATGGCTACACCTTC.

The chain joins TRBV7-9 to TRBJ2-3; 11 bases are shared with TRBD1. There are 15 residues in the CDR3. The J segment lost 1 base and the V segment lost 5 bases, leaving 2 bases of the junction unmatched. Germline assignment: CDR1 SEHNR and CDR2 FQNEAQ (reference sequence). The CDR3 loop is CASSPDRGRTDTQYF. The DNA for the CDR3 is TGTGCCAGCAGCCCGGACAGGGGGCGCACAGATACGCAGTATTTT.

The V gene is TRBV4-1, the J gene TRBJ1-4; 7 bases are a match to TRBD1. The trim removed 2 bases at V and 7 bases at J, leaving 7 bases unmatched. This CDR3 has 15 residues. The germline V gene has CDR1 MGHRA and CDR2 YSYEKL. The CDR3 region has the DNA TGCGCCAGCAGCCAACCTCCGGGACAGAGTGAAAAACTGTTTTTT. Translating gives CASSQPPGQSEKLFF.

The rearrangement links TRBV7-9 to TRBJ2-1; 8 bases agree with TRBD2. Trimming cost V 4 bases and J 8 bases; bases outside gene matches: 13. Germline CDR1 reads SEHNR; CDR2 reads FQNEAQ (reference sequence). The CDR3 has 16 amino acids. The CDR3 sequence is CASSWAGTRLGYEQFF. The CDR3 nucleotides read TGTGCCAGCAGCTGGGCCGGGACTAGACTTGGCTATGAGCAGTTCTTC.

This chain joins TRBV4-1 and TRBJ2-7; D remains ambiguous. V gave up 0 bases and J gave up 4 bases, with 13 bases separating them. The length of the CDR3 is 15 residues. Germline V gene data show CDR1 as MGHRA and CDR2 as YSYEKL. CDR3 DNA sequence: TGCGCCAGCAGCCAAGACATTAGAAACTGGTACGAGCAGTACTTC. Translation: CASSQDIRNWYEQYF.

In regard to this clone: At one end the junction does not follow the germline gene, possibly because of a read error. This chain connects TRBV7-7 to TRBJ2-7, with TRBD2 identical over 8 bases. Germline V CDR1 and CDR2: SSHAT, FNYEAQ (reference sequence). CDR3 length: 14 amino acids. The CDR3 region has the DNA TGTGCTAGCAGCCCGGGGGGGAGAGCTCGGGAGCAGTACTTC. It yields the protein CASSPGGRAREQYF.

This clone came up once. The V gene is TRBV19, the J gene TRBJ2-7; 10 bases agree with TRBD1. V lost 4 bases to trimming and J lost 3 bases; unmatched junction nucleotides: 9. CDR1 and CDR2 (germline): LNHDA, SQIVND (reference sequence). CDR3 size: 16 residues. The CDR3 loop is CASSNYPGQGFYEQYF. The CDR3, as DNA: TGTGCCAGTAGTAATTACCCGGGACAGGGGTTCTACGAGCAGTACTTC. Full variable domain (outside the CDR3, taken from reference TRBV19 and TRBJ2-7): DGGITQSPKYLFRKEGQNVTLSCEQNLNHDAMYWYRQDPGQGLRLIYYSQIVNDFQKGDIAEGYSVSREKKESFPLTVTSAQKNPTAFYLCASSNYPGQGFYEQYFGPGTRLTVT.

The chain joins TRBV29-1 to TRBJ1-2; maybe TRBD1 (6 bases). The CDR3 is 14 residues long. V was shortened by 6 bases and J by 7 bases, with 21 bases between the two germline ends. Germline V CDR1 and CDR2: SQVTM, ANQGSEA. The CDR3 loop is CSVSGSTGWGGYTF. CDR3 DNA: TGCAGCGTCTCGGGGTCAACAGGGTGGGGTGGCTACACCTTC. Together with reference TRBV29-1 and TRBJ1-2, the CDR3 gives the full variable domain: SAVISQKPSRDICQRGTSLTIQCQVDSQVTMMFWYRQQPGQSLTLIATANQGSEATYESGFVIDKFPISRPNLTFSTLTVSNMSPEDSSIYLCSVSGSTGWGGYTFGSGTRLTVV.

The rearrangement uses TRBV29-1 and TRBJ2-7; TRBD1 is a possible D gene (7 bases). V lost 6 bases and J 5 bases, leaving 23 bases between the germline ends. The CDR3 totals 15 residues. CDR1 is SQVTM, CDR2 ANQGSEA, per germline. The CDR3 sequence is CSVLTTRQGLNEQYF. CDR3 in DNA: TGCAGCGTCCTCACAACCCGACAGGGACTCAACGAGCAGTACTTC.

The rearrangement joins TRBV7-2 to TRBJ2-7; the match to TRBD2 covers 13 bases. The length of the CDR3 is 17 residues. The V gene's germline CDR1 is SGHTA and CDR2 FQGNSA. V was clipped by 0 bases and J by 7 bases; unmatched bases: 9. The CDR3 DNA reads TGTGCCAGCAGCTTAGCGAGGGGGACTAGCGGGACGAGGGAGCAGTACTTC. Residues: CASSLARGTSGTREQYF.

J is TRBJ1-1 and V is TRBV27, with D unclear. The CDR3 totals 13 residues. Germline assignment: CDR1 MNHEY and CDR2 SMNVEV (reference sequence). V was clipped by 3 bases and J by 8 bases, with 13 bases between them. The CDR3, as DNA: TGTGCCAGCAGTTTGGCGGAGTCCACCGAAGCTTTCTTT. Translating gives CASSLAESTEAFF.

The J gene is TRBJ2-3, the V gene TRBV5-4; D is perhaps TRBD2 (7 bases). The CDR3 is made up of 13 amino acids. V lost 4 bases, J lost 4 bases, and 10 bases lay in between. Germline loops: CDR1 SGHNT, CDR2 YYREEE (reference sequence). The chain's CDR3 is CASSGGAPDTQYF. As DNA, the CDR3 is TGTGCCAGCAGCGGGGGGGCCCCAGATACGCAGTATTTT.

A single count supports this clone. The genes are TRBV7-8 and TRBJ1-2, with D possibly TRBD1 on 5 matching bases. Trimming left V 5 bases short and J 8 bases short, with 15 bases between. Germline V gene sequence: CDR1 SGHVS, CDR2 FQNEAQ. The CDR3 contains 13 residues. For the CDR3, the DNA is TGTGCCAGCAGCCCCACAGGTTTACACGGCTACACCTTC. This sequence encodes CASSPTGLHGYTF.

The V gene is TRBV7-2, the J gene TRBJ2-2; D possibly corresponds to TRBD2 (6 bases). Germline CDR1 reads SGHTA; CDR2 reads FQGNSA. The V end was cut by 2 bases, the J end by 0 bases, with 10 bases between. The CDR3 runs to 16 residues. CDR3 sequence reads: CASSLISGANTGELFF. The CDR3, as DNA: TGTGCCAGCAGCTTAATCTCGGGGGCGAACACCGGGGAGCTGTTTTTT.

The table lists this clone with a count of one. The gene calls are TRBV5-1 and TRBJ2-3; 11 nucleotides agree with TRBD2. V shed 2 bases and J 4 bases; nucleotides not matched to a gene: 3. The CDR3 has 15 amino acids. Looked up from germline, CDR1 is SGHRS and CDR2 is YFSETQ. CDR3 bases: TGCGCCAGCAGCTTCGTTAGCGGGGGGGCAGATACGCAGTATTTT. As protein: CASSFVSGGADTQYF.

The V and J genes are TRBV7-3 and TRBJ2-2; 10 bases agree with TRBD1. The ends lost 5 bases at V and 6 bases at J; junction bases unmatched: 6. The germline CDR1 and CDR2 sequences are SGHTA and FQGTGA. The CDR3 covers 15 residues. The CDR3 here is CASSPTGTGAGELFF. CDR3 DNA: TGTGCCAGCAGCCCTACCGGGACAGGGGCCGGGGAGCTGTTTTTT.

The chain links TRBV18 to TRBJ2-5, with a possible D match to TRBD1 (5 bases). Trimming stripped 6 bases from V and 5 bases from J, with 16 bases between. The CDR3 covers 14 residues. Germline CDR1 is KGHSH and CDR2 is LQKENI. The CDR3 nucleotides are TGTGCCAGCTCCGAGCCAGGGTCGAGGGAGACCCAGTACTTC. Protein product: CASSEPGSRETQYF.